Listed here are 3 T cell receptor beta chains from one sample, sequenced in a study of response to subunit inactivated influenza vaccine. TCRdb called the RT-PCR reads again in MiXCR, with one record for every CDR3 protein. In the table there are about 650,000 distinct CDR3 sequences, roughly 14% of which are singletons. This specimen was PBMCs from blood, taken about 11 days after vaccination. These TCRs come from a man aged 50-60 years who received an inactivated influenza vaccine.

This rearrangement joins TRBV27 to TRBJ2-7, with D perhaps matching TRBD2 (6 bases). This CDR3 region has 14 residues. Germline V gene data show CDR1 as MNHEY and CDR2 as SMNVEV (reference sequence). V was shortened by 2 bases and J by 2 bases, with 10 bases between the two germline ends. CDR3 sequence (DNA): TGTGCCAGCAGTTTAACTAGCTTCGCCTACGAGCAGTACTTC. The encoded protein is CASSLTSFAYEQYF.

A few counts support this clonotype. The CDR3 reads CASSVVTSGITGELFF. For the CDR3, the DNA is TGTGCCAGCAGCGTAGTGACTAGCGGGATTACCGGGGAGCTGTTTTTT. The V gene is TRBV9, the J gene TRBJ2-2; TRBD2 aligns across 11 bases. The CDR3 covers 16 residues. V was clipped by 0 bases and J by 5 bases; unmatched bases: 3. In germline, CDR1 is SGDLS, CDR2 YYNGEE. The full variable domain, its missing parts supplied by reference TRBV9 and TRBJ2-2, is DSGVTQTPKHLITATGQRVTLRCSPRSGDLSVYWYQQSLDQGLQFLIQYYNGEERAKGNILERFSAQQFPDLHSELNLSSLELGDSALYFCASSVVTSGITGELFFGEGSRLTVL.

This clonotype was seen at least ten times. The chain links TRBV20-1 to TRBJ1-2, with 12 bases aligning to TRBD1. The CDR3 length is 12 residues. The germline CDR1 and CDR2 sequences are DFQATT and SNEGSKA (reference sequence). The CDR3 loop is CIIRDRGLGYTF. CDR3 nucleotide sequence: TGCATCATCCGGGACAGGGGGCTTGGCTACACCTTC.